This TCR beta chain was obtained from a study of shared clonotypes between healthy human individuals. Study observations and caveats: Shared clonotypes across all four donors exceeded non-shared ones in generation probability.

This CDR3 has 17 amino acids. The V and J ends lost 0 bases and 1 base respectively, with 16 bases between them. Germline V lookup: CDR1 SGHRS, CDR2 YFSETQ. Remarks on this clone: The antigen is not known.

Sequencing used immunoSEQ multiplex PCR; TCRdb keeps in-frame clones, though not all of them. Of 2,500,000 or so clones listed, around 90% are singletons. The sample consisted of naive CD4+ T cells sorted from blood. Subset indicated: CD45RA+ positively selected. This sequence joins TRBV5-1 and TRBJ2-5; D could derive from TRBD1 or TRBD2 (5 bases each). This clonotype originated in a man between 18 and 35 years old in good health. In DNA, the CDR3 is TGCGCCAGCAGCTTGGGAGGGGTAGGCCTGTCCCAAGAGACCCAGTACTTC. Its protein product is CASSLGGVGLSQETQYF.